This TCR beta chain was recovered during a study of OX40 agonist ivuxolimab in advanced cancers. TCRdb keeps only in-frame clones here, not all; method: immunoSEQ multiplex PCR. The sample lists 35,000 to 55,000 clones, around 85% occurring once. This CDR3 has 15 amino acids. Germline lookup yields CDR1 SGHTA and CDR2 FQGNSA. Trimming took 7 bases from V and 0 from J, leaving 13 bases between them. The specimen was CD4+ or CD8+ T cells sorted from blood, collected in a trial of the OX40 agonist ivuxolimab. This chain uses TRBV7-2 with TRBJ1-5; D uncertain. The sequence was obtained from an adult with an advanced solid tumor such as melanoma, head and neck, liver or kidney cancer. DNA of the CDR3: TGTGCCAGCACCCCCATCTGGGGTAGCAATCAGCCCCAGCATTTT. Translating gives CASTPIWGSNQPQHF. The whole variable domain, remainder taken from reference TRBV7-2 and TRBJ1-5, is GAGVSQSPSNKVTEKGKDVELRCDPISGHTALYWYRQSLGQGLEFLIYFQGNSAPDKSGLPSDRFSAERTGGSVSTLTIQRTQQEDSAVYLCASTPIWGSNQPQHFGDGTRLSIL.